This record covers a single TCR beta chain. Germline V lookup: CDR1 SGHNT, CDR2 YYREEE (reference sequence). Trimming took 5 bases from V and 0 from J, leaving 12 bases between them. This CDR3 region has 14 residues. The authors' processing: Reference gene primer amplification in the assay estimated nucleated cell counts. Assay used: immunoSEQ multiplex PCR; TCRdb lists only in-frame clones, some missing. Clone size and V and J calls were adopted from that table, with D and trimming inferred from the DNA. This table holds over 250,000 clones, roughly 85% found once. The entry originates in a study of blood T cell repertoires in COVID-19. Turning to the study itself: Samples taken during acute and convalescent COVID-19 were collected in the United States, Italy and Spain. PBMCs, B-cell-depleted T cells, or T cells were the source of the cDNA or gDNA that made up the material.

This receptor was taken from a human donor in a cohort sampled during active COVID-19. The sample was peripheral blood. This chain links TRBV5-4 with TRBJ2-7, with D possibly matching TRBD1 (6 bases). CDR3 residues: CASRRTASSYEQYF. The CDR3 DNA follows: TGTGCCAGCAGAAGGACAGCTAGCTCCTACGAGCAGTACTTC.